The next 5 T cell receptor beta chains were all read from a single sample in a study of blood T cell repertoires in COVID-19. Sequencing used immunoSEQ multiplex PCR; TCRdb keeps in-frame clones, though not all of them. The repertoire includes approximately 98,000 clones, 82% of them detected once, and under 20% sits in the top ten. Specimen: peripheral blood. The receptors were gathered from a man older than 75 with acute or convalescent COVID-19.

The CDR3 region is CASSRGANSPLHF. In nucleotides, the CDR3 is TGTGCCAGCAGTCGGGGGGCCAATTCACCCCTCCACTTT. The J gene is TRBJ1-6, the V gene TRBV6-5; D might be TRBD1 (6 bases). Trimming removed 5 bases from V and 7 bases from J, with 9 bases in between. Germline-derived CDR1 and CDR2 are MNHEY and SVGAGI. This CDR3 region has 13 residues.

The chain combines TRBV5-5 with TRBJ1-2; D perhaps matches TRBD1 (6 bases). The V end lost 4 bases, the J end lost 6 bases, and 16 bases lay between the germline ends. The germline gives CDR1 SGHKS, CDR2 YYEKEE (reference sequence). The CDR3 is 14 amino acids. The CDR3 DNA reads TGTGCCAGCAGCACGGCCGGGACATACGATGGCTACACCTTC. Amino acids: CASSTAGTYDGYTF. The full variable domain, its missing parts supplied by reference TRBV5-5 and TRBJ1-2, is DAGVTQSPTHLIKTRGQQVTLRCSPISGHKSVSWYQQVLGQGPQFIFQYYEKEERGRGNFPDRFSARQFPNYSSELNVNALLLGDSALYLCASSTAGTYDGYTFGSGTRLTVV.

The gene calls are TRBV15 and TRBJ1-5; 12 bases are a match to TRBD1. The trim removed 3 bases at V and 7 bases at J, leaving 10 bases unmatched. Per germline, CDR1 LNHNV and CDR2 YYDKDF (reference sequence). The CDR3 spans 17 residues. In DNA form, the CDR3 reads TGTGCCACCAGCAGGGCCCCGGGACAGGGGGCTCGGCAGCCCCAGCATTTT. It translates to CATSRAPGQGARQPQHF. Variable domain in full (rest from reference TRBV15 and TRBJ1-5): DAMVIQNPRYQVTQFGKPVTLSCSQTLNHNVMYWYQQKSSQAPKLLFHYYDKDFNNEADTPDNFQSRRPNTSFCFLDIRSPGLGDTAMYLCATSRAPGQGARQPQHFGDGTRLSIL.

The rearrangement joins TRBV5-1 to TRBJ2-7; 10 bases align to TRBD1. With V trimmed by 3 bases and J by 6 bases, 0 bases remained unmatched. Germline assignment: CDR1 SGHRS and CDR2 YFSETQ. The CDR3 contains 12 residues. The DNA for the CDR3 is TGCGCCAGCAGCTGGACAGGGGGCGAGCAGTACTTC. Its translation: CASSWTGGEQYF.

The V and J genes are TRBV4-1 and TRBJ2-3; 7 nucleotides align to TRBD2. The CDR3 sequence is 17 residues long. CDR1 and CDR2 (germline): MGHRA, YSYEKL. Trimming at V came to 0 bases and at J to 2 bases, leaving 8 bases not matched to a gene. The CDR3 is CASSQERVRGNTDTQYF. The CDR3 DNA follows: TGCGCCAGCAGCCAAGAACGGGTGCGGGGGAACACAGATACGCAGTATTTT.